The present TCR beta chain was sequenced within a study of CD8 T cells in Susac syndrome. Trimming took 4 bases from V and 6 from J, leaving 12 bases between them. CDR3 length equals 14 residues. Looked up from germline, CDR1 is MGHRA and CDR2 is YSYEKL. The RNA, about 0.45 to 1 ug, was put through reverse transcription using random hexamers. TCRdb reprocessed the immunoSEQ multiplex PCR reads via MiXCR and lists one record per CDR3 protein. Seen here are about 250,000 distinct CDR3 sequences, around 93% observed once, and the top ten hold around 0.07%. This clonotype originated in a human donor with multiple sclerosis. Sequencing was carried out using CD4+ T cells from PBMCs. This chain connects TRBV4-1 to TRBJ2-2; tentative D call: TRBD2 (5 bases). Here the CDR3 reads CASSPGVGPGELFF. DNA for the CDR3: TGCGCCAGCAGCCCCGGGGTAGGGCCCGGGGAGCTGTTTTTT.